The 17 T cell receptor beta chains below come from one sample, sequenced in a study of sequential checkpoint blockade in melanoma. Libraries were prepared by immunoSEQ multiplex PCR; TCRdb keeps only in-frame clonotypes and omits some of them. The profile shows about 28,000 clones, more than 80% of them singletons. The treatment: randomized to nivolumab then ipilimumab (arm A) or the reverse (arm B). The source material was CD8+ T cells sorted from blood (inferred from file names), sampled from a patient given nivolumab and ipilimumab in sequence. These receptors all come from a human donor with melanoma.

The chain joins TRBV6-1 to TRBJ2-1; 10 bases line up with TRBD2. The CDR3 is made up of 15 amino acids. CDR1 and CDR2 (germline): MNHNS, SASEGT. Trimming removed 5 bases from V and 7 bases from J; junction bases left unmatched: 8. The CDR3 DNA is TGTGCCAGCAGTAGCGGGGGGGGGATGTGGAATGAGCAGTTCTTC. Translated, it gives CASSSGGGMWNEQFF.

The chain combines TRBV5-4 with TRBJ2-5; no reliable D call. The J call may be wrong; the DNA end is better matched by TRBJ2-7. Germline V gene sequence: CDR1 SGHNT, CDR2 YYREEE (reference sequence). This CDR3 spans 12 amino acids. CDR3 in amino acids: CASSFLQNEQYF. The CDR3 DNA reads TGTGCCAGCAGCTTTTTACAGAACGAGCAGTACTTC.

The genes are TRBV29-1 and TRBJ2-1, with D maybe TRBD2 (5 bases). The CDR3 covers 15 residues. The germline gives CDR1 SQVTM, CDR2 ANQGSEA. Trimming removed 3 bases at V and 0 bases at J, with 12 bases between. The CDR3 bases are TGCAGCGTTGAGAAAACTGGAGGCTCCTACAATGAGCAGTTCTTC. Amino acids: CSVEKTGGSYNEQFF.

The chain uses TRBV10-3 and TRBJ1-1, with 8 nucleotides matching TRBD1. There are 12 residues in the CDR3. CDR1 is ENHRY and CDR2 is SYGVKD in the germline V gene. With 7 bases clipped from V and 5 bases from J, the junction kept 3 bases outside the gene matches. This CDR3 reads CAITTGGTEAFF. In DNA, the CDR3 is TGTGCCATCACCACAGGGGGAACTGAAGCTTTCTTT.

The chain combines TRBV29-1 with TRBJ2-7; 9 nucleotides align to TRBD1. The CDR3 sequence is 15 residues long. Trimming at V came to 6 bases and at J to 6 bases, leaving 15 bases not matched to a gene. Germline V gene lookup returns CDR1 SQVTM and CDR2 ANQGSEA. The CDR3 region has the DNA TGCAGCGTGACAATGCCGGGACAGGGAGGGATCGAGCAGTACTTC. Translated, it gives CSVTMPGQGGIEQYF.

The V call is TRBV7-9, the J call TRBJ1-1; D is possibly TRBD1 (6 bases). CDR1 SEHNR and CDR2 FQNEAQ come from the germline V gene (reference sequence). CDR3 length: 16 amino acids. V lost 5 bases to trimming and J lost 3 bases, with 19 bases between them. This chain's CDR3 is CASSPTRLPGDTEAFF. Written as DNA, the CDR3 is TGTGCCAGCAGCCCCACTCGGCTCCCAGGGGACACTGAAGCTTTCTTT.

This chain joins TRBV2 and TRBJ1-2; possibly TRBD1 for D (5 bases). Germline V lookup: CDR1 SNHLY, CDR2 FYNNEI. This CDR3 is 12 amino acids long. Trimming pared 6 bases from V and 5 bases from J, leaving 10 bases between. CDR3 bases: TGTGCCAGCAGCGGGACTTATTATGGCTACACCTTC. Translation: CASSGTYYGYTF.

The chain joins TRBV5-6 to TRBJ1-1; D gene ambiguous. V shed 5 bases and J shed 2 bases, with 16 bases lying between them. Per germline, CDR1 SGHDT and CDR2 YYEEEE. CDR3 length equals 15 residues. The CDR3 is CASSEVGGTNTEAFF. The CDR3 region has the DNA TGTGCCAGCAGTGAGGTCGGCGGAACAAACACTGAAGCTTTCTTT. The variable domain in full, with the rest retrieved from reference TRBV5-6 and TRBJ1-1, is DAGVTQSPTHLIKTRGQQVTLRCSPKSGHDTVSWYQQALGQGPQFIFQYYEEEERQRGNFPDRFSGHQFPNYSSELNVNALLLGDSALYLCASSEVGGTNTEAFFGQGTRLTVV.

The V call is TRBV15, the J call TRBJ2-1, with 9 bases that match TRBD2. The CDR3 length is 14 residues. Trimming removed 8 bases from V and 7 bases from J; junction bases left unmatched: 9. Germline V gives CDR1 LNHNV, CDR2 YYDKDF (reference sequence). DNA of the CDR3: TGTGCCACCCTACTGCGGGAGGGCTGGAATGAGCAGTTCTTC. Its translation: CATLLREGWNEQFF. Variable domain in full (rest from reference TRBV15 and TRBJ2-1): DAMVIQNPRYQVTQFGKPVTLSCSQTLNHNVMYWYQQKSSQAPKLLFHYYDKDFNNEADTPDNFQSRRPNTSFCFLDIRSPGLGDTAMYLCATLLREGWNEQFFGPGTRLTVL.

The V and J genes are TRBV28 and TRBJ2-7, with 9 bases that match TRBD1. CDR3 size: 14 residues. Germline trimming cut 5 bases from V and 6 bases from J; bases unmatched to any gene: 8. CDR1 and CDR2 (germline): MDHEN, SYDVKM. As DNA, the CDR3 is TGTGCCAGCAGTCTCGGGACAGGGCAAAGCGAGCAGTACTTC. This encodes CASSLGTGQSEQYF.

The genes are TRBV6-5 and TRBJ1-4; 9 bases line up with TRBD1. CDR3 length: 14 amino acids. Trimming took 8 bases from V and 7 from J; bases not matched to a gene: 8. In germline, CDR1 is MNHEY, CDR2 SVGAGI. CDR3 amino acids: CASGYRGRPEKLFF. The CDR3 DNA reads TGTGCCAGCGGATACAGGGGGCGGCCTGAAAAACTGTTTTTT.

V and J are TRBV27 and TRBJ2-3, with D perhaps TRBD2 (6 bases). Looked up from germline, CDR1 is MNHEY and CDR2 is SMNVEV (reference sequence). The CDR3 is 13 residues long. V was trimmed by 7 bases and J by 2 bases, leaving 10 bases between them. The CDR3: CASTGLFTDTQYF. Here the CDR3 DNA reads TGTGCCAGCACGGGACTCTTCACAGATACGCAGTATTTT.

The rearrangement uses TRBV5-3 and TRBJ1-2, with D uncertain. TRBV5-3 falls under the ORF class, with uncertain function. The CDR3 extends over 16 amino acids. Trimming removed 2 bases from V and 4 bases from J, with 18 bases in between. CDR3 coding DNA: TGTGCCAGAAGCTTAGGTAAACTGACTTTTGGCTATGGCTACACCTTC. As protein: CARSLGKLTFGYGYTF.

The V gene is TRBV4-3, the J gene TRBJ2-1; the match to TRBD2 covers 9 bases. Germline-derived CDR1 and CDR2 are LGHNA and YSLEER. V lost 0 bases and J lost 6; bases outside the gene matches: 6. The CDR3 covers 16 residues. The CDR3 nucleotides read TGCGCCAGCAGCCAAGATTTAGCGGGGGAAGGCAATGAGCAGTTCTTC. It is translated as CASSQDLAGEGNEQFF.

This clone was seen just once. J is TRBJ2-2 and V is TRBV6-6, with a weak D call TRBD2 (5 bases). The CDR3 is 15 residues long. Germline V gene lookup returns CDR1 MNHNY and CDR2 SVGAGI (reference sequence). V was shortened by 2 bases and J by 5 bases, with 12 bases between the two germline ends. CDR3 DNA: TGTGCCAGCAGTTACAGAGTGGGAGAGACCGGGGAGCTGTTTTTT. This codes for CASSYRVGETGELFF.

The chain uses TRBV19 and TRBJ1-2, with TRBD1 identical over 10 bases. V gave up 9 bases and J gave up 2 bases; unmatched junction bases: 6. In germline, CDR1 is LNHDA, CDR2 SQIVND (reference sequence). The CDR3 has 14 residues. CDR3 sequence reads: CASGDRGRNYGYTF. CDR3 in DNA: TGTGCCAGCGGAGACAGGGGGCGCAACTATGGCTACACCTTC.

With respect to this clone: The junction shows a germline mismatch at one end, possibly a read error. V is TRBV25-1 and J is TRBJ1-3; 7 nucleotides line up with TRBD1. The CDR3 loop spans 14 amino acids. Per the germline V gene, CDR1 is MGHDK and CDR2 is SYGVNS. Here the CDR3 DNA reads TGTGCCAGCAGTGAATTTAACGGGGCAGGGGGAGAGTTCTTT. It specifies CASSEFNGAGGEFF.